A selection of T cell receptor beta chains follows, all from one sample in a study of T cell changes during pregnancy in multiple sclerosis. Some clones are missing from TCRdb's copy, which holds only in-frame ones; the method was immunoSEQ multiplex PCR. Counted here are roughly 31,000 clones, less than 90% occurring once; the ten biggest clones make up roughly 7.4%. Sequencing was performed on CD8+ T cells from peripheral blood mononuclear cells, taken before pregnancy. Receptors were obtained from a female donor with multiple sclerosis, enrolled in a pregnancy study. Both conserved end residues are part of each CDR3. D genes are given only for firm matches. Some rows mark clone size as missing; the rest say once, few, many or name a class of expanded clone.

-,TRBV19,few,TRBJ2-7,CASSSGWSDLSYEQYF,TGTGCCAGTAGTTCTGGGTGGAGCGACCTATCCTACGAGCAGTACTTC
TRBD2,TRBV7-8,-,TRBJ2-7,CASSPAGGRWYEQYF,TGTGCCAGCAGCCCAGCGGGGGGGCGCTGGTACGAGCAGTACTTC
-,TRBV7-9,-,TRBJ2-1,CASSSRTDLGAINEQFF,TGTGCCAGCAGCTCCCGCACGGATTTGGGGGCCATCAATGAGCAGTTCTTC
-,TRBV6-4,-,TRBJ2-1,CASSDSTGGANEQFF,TGTGCCAGCAGTGACTCCACAGGTGGAGCCAATGAGCAGTTCTTC
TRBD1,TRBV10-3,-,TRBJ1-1,CAIRQGAGDEAFF,TGTGCCATCAGACAGGGGGCCGGGGATGAAGCTTTCTTT
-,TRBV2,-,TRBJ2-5,CASSDPRTVNEETQYF,TGTGCCAGCAGTGACCCCCGGACAGTGAATGAAGAGACCCAGTACTTC
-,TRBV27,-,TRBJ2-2,CASSLEGGELFF,TGTGCCAGCAGTCTAGAGGGCGGGGAGCTGTTTTTT
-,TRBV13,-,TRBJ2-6,CASPAGASSGANVLTF,TGTGCCAGCCCTGCGGGGGCTTCCTCTGGGGCCAACGTCCTGACTTTC
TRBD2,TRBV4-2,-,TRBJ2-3,CASSQETSGGADTQYF,TGTGCCAGCAGCCAAGAAACTAGCGGGGGGGCCGATACGCAGTATTTT
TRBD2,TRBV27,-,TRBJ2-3,CASSHAGGTDTQYF,TGTGCCAGCAGTCACGCGGGGGGGACAGATACGCAGTATTTT
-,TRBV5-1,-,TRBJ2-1,CASSFSSFYNEQFF,TGCGCCAGCAGCTTTAGCAGTTTCTACAATGAGCAGTTCTTC
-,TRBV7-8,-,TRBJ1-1,CASIEGGEVWTEAFF,TGTGCCAGCATTGAGGGGGGGGAGGTTTGGACTGAAGCTTTCTTT
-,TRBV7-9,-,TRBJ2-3,CASSLGQPSGPDTQYF,TGTGCCAGCAGCTTAGGACAGCCATCAGGTCCAGATACGCAGTATTTT
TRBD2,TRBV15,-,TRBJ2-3,CATSRDSGGADTQYF,TGTGCCACCAGCAGAGATAGCGGGGGGGCAGATACGCAGTATTTT
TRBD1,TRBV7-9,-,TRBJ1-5,CASRPGTVNQPQHF,TGTGCCAGCAGGCCGGGGACAGTCAATCAGCCCCAGCATTTT
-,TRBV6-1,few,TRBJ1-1,CASSEYEGANTEAFF,TGTGCCAGCAGTGAATACGAGGGTGCGAACACTGAAGCTTTCTTT
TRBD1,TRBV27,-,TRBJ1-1,CASRGLGDPGGRTEAFF,TGTGCCAGCAGGGGTTTGGGGGACCCAGGGGGTAGGACTGAAGCTTTCTTT
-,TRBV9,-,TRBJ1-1,CASSAGAFPRAFF,TGTGCCAGCAGCGCAGGGGCCTTCCCACGCGCTTTCTTT
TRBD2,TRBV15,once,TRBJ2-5,CATSRAAGTSFSQYF,TGTGCCACCAGCAGAGCCGCCGGGACTAGCTTCTCCCAGTACTTC
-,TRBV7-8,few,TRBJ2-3,CASSHLEDRLSDTQYF,TGTGCCAGCAGCCACCTCGAGGATCGGTTATCGGATACGCAGTATTTT
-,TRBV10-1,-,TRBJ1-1,CASSRTSNTEAFF,TGCGCCAGCAGCCGGACATCCAACACTGAAGCTTTCTTT
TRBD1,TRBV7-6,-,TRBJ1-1,CASSLEGQGAITEAFF,TGTGCCAGCAGCTTAGAAGGACAGGGGGCCATCACTGAAGCTTTCTTT
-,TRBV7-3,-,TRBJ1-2,CASSFPDRAGYTF,TGTGCCAGCAGCTTTCCGGACAGAGCTGGCTACACCTTC
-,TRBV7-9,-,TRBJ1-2,CASSPPGHSFYGYTF,TGTGCCAGCAGCCCACCGGGACATTCCTTCTATGGCTACACCTTC
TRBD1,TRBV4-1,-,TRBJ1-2,CASSQDWDRGGYTF,TGCGCCAGCAGCCAAGATTGGGACAGAGGGGGCTACACCTTC
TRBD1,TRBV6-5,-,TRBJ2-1,CASSHRDRYNEQFF,TGTGCCAGCAGTCACCGGGACAGGTACAATGAGCAGTTCTTC
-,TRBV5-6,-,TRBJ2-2,CASSLAGYTGELFF,TGTGCCAGCAGCTTGGCGGGGTACACCGGGGAGCTGTTTTTT
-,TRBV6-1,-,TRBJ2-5,CASSRPIEGRETQYF,TGTGCCAGCAGCCGTCCAATAGAGGGGAGGGAGACCCAGTACTTC
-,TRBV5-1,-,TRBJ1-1,CASSLGLKGMMNTEAFF,TGCGCCAGCAGCTTGGGACTTAAGGGGATGATGAACACTGAAGCTTTCTTT
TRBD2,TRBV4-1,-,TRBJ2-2,CASSQRGLAVGVTGELFF,TGCGCCAGCAGCCAGAGGGGACTAGCGGTTGGTGTAACCGGGGAGCTGTTTTTT
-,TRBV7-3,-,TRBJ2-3,CASSLIGGPSTDTQYF,TGTGCCAGCAGCTTAATCGGGGGACCAAGCACAGATACGCAGTATTTT
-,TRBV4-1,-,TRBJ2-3,CASSQIGEEDTQYF,TGCGCCAGCAGCCAAATAGGGGAGGAAGATACGCAGTATTTT
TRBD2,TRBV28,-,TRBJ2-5,CASSPPGPQLAQGETQYF,TGTGCCAGCAGTCCCCCAGGTCCGCAACTAGCGCAGGGTGAGACCCAGTACTTC
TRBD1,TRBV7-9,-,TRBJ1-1,CASSLSNRGAFF,TGTGCCAGCAGCTTAAGTAACAGGGGAGCTTTCTTT
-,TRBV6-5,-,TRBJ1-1,CASSLGPGRTEAFF,TGTGCCAGCAGTTTGGGACCGGGGAGGACTGAAGCTTTCTTT
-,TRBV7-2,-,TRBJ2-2,CASSLDHRAGELFF,TGTGCCAGCAGCTTAGACCACAGGGCCGGGGAGCTGTTTTTT
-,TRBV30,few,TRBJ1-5,CAWSPPPGQPQHF,TGTGCCTGGAGTCCACCACCGGGTCAGCCCCAGCATTTT
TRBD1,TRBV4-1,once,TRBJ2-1,CASSLRQGPYNEQFF,TGCGCCAGCAGCCTTAGACAGGGGCCATACAATGAGCAGTTCTTC
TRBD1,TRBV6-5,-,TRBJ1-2,CASTETGDAYGYTF,TGTGCCAGCACCGAGACAGGGGACGCCTATGGCTACACCTTC
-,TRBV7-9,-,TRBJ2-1,CASSLQGQGPYNEQFF,TGTGCCAGCAGCTTACAGGGCCAGGGTCCCTACAATGAGCAGTTCTTC
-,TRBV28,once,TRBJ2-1,CASTRPGLNIDEQFF,TGTGCCAGCACCAGGCCGGGACTCAATATCGATGAGCAGTTCTTC
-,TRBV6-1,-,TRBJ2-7,CASSVRVNYEQYF,TGTGCCAGCAGTGTCAGGGTCAACTACGAGCAGTACTTC
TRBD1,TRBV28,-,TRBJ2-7,CASTGTGETYEQYF,TGTGCCAGCACCGGGACAGGCGAGACCTACGAGCAGTACTTC
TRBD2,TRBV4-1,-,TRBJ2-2,CASSARPAGYLTGELFF,TGCGCCAGCAGCGCCCGCCCAGCGGGGTACTTAACCGGGGAGCTGTTTTTT
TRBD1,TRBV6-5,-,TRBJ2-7,CASRLQGATYEQYF,TGTGCCAGCAGGCTACAGGGGGCCACCTACGAGCAGTACTTC
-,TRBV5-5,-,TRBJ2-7,CASSFFQEETHEQYF,TGTGCCAGCAGCTTTTTCCAGGAGGAAACCCACGAGCAGTACTTC
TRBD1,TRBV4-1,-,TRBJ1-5,CASSQQGTGVDQPQHF,TGCGCCAGCAGCCAACAAGGGACAGGGGTGGATCAGCCCCAGCATTTT
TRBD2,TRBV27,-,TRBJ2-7,CASRHSGGDEQYF,TGTGCCAGCAGGCATTCGGGGGGGGACGAGCAGTACTTC
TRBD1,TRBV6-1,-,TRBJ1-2,CASTMGQGYHYGYTF,TGTGCCAGCACCATGGGACAGGGGTATCACTATGGCTACACCTTC
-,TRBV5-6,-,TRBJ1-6,CASSLGSPYNSPLHF,TGTGCCAGCAGCCTCGGGAGTCCTTATAATTCACCCCTCCACTTT